One T cell receptor (beta chain) is described in this entry. Its target is not known. Sequence at one end of the junction differs from germline and may be a read error. This CDR3 is 14 amino acids long. Germline assignment: CDR1 DFQATT and CDR2 SNEGSKA (reference sequence). The entry originates in a study of T cells in Graves' hyperthyroidism and ophthalmopathy. Overall study results and limits: Most thyroid clonotypes that were expanded above 0.001 also turned up in blood. In validation, the model predicted ophthalmopathy. These predictions came a median roughly six months before onset.

Amplified regions were TCR beta CDR3 sequences from RNA transcripts. The primer set for the first-round RT-PCR of the TCR CDR3 was HTBI. TCRdb analysed the multiplex PCR reads with MiXCR anew, one entry per CDR3 protein. The sample shows roughly 45,000 distinct CDR3 sequences, 45% to 50% of them seen only once. Graves' hyperthyroidism without ophthalmopathy progression within 18 months was termed stable. The clonotype originates from a woman between 50 and 59 years old with Graves' hyperthyroidism. Sequenced material: peripheral blood or thyroid tissue (not recorded which). The V and J genes are TRBV20-1 and TRBJ2-7; 9 nucleotides agree with TRBD1. CDR3 nucleotides: TGCAGTGCTACAGGACAGGGGAGCTCCTACAAGCAGTACTTC. Translating gives CSATGQGSSYKQYF.